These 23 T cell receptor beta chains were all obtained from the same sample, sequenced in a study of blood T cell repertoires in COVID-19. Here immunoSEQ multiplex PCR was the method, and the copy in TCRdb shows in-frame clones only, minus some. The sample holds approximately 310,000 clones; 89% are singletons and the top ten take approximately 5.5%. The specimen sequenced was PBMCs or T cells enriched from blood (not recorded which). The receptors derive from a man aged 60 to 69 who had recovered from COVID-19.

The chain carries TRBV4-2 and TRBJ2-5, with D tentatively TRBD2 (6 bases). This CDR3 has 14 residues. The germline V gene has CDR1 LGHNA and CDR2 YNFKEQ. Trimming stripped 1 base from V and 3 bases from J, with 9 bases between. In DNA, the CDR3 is TGTGCCAGCAGCCAAGTGGAGGGGAAAGAGACCCAGTACTTC. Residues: CASSQVEGKETQYF.

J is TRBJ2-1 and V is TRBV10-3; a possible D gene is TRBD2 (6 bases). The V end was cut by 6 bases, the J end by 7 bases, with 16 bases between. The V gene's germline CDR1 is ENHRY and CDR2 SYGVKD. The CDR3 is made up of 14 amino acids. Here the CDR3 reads CAIRRETWGNEQFF. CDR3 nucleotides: TGTGCCATCAGGCGGGAAACCTGGGGGAATGAGCAGTTCTTC.

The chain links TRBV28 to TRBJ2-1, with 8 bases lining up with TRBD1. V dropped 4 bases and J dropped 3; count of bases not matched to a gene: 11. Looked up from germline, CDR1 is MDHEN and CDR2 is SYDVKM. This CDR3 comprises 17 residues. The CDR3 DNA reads TGTGCCAGCAGTTCCATCCCGGGACAGGCGGACTACAATGAGCAGTTCTTC. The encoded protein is CASSSIPGQADYNEQFF.

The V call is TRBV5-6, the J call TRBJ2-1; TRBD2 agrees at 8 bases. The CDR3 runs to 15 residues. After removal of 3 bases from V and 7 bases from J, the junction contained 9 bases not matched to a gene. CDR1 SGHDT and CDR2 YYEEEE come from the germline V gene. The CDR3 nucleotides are TGTGCCAGCAGCTACGGGACTAGAAGTTCAAATGAGCAGTTCTTC. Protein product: CASSYGTRSSNEQFF. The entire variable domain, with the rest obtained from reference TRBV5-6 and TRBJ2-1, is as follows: DAGVTQSPTHLIKTRGQQVTLRCSPKSGHDTVSWYQQALGQGPQFIFQYYEEEERQRGNFPDRFSGHQFPNYSSELNVNALLLGDSALYLCASSYGTRSSNEQFFGPGTRLTVL.

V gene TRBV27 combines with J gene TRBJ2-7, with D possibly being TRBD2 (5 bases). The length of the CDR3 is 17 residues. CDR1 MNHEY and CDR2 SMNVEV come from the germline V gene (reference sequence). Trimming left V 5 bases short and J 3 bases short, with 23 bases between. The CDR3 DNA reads TGTGCCAGCAGTCCCTTACCTTTAAGCGGAGCCTACTACGAGCAGTACTTC. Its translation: CASSPLPLSGAYYEQYF.

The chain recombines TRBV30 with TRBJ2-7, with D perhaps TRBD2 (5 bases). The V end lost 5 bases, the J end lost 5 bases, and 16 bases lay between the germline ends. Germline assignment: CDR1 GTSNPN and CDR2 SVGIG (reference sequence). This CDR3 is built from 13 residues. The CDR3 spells CAWAAGNSNEQYF. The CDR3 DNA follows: TGTGCCTGGGCCGCCGGGAATTCTAACGAGCAGTACTTC.

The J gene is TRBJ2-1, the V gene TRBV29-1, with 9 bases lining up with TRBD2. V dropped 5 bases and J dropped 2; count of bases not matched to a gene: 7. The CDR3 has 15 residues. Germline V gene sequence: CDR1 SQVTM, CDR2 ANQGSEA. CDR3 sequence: CSVTPRGRAYNEQFF. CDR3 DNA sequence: TGCAGCGTTACCCCCCGCGGGAGGGCCTACAATGAGCAGTTCTTC.

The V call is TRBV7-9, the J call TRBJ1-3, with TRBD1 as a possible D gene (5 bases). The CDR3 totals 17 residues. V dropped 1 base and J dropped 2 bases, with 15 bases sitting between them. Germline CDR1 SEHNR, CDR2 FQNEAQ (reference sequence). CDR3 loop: CASSLVQGGSPGNTIYF. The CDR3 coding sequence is TGTGCCAGCAGCTTAGTTCAGGGTGGTTCTCCTGGAAACACCATATATTTT.

Here the CDR3 DNA reads TGTGCCACCGGCGACCAGGTTAGCAATCAGCCCCAGCATTTT. Its protein is CATGDQVSNQPQHF. The V gene is TRBV24-1, the J gene TRBJ1-5; D remains ambiguous. This CDR3 has 14 residues. Trimming pared 9 bases from V and 0 bases from J, leaving 11 bases between. Germline loops: CDR1 KGHDR, CDR2 SFDVKD.

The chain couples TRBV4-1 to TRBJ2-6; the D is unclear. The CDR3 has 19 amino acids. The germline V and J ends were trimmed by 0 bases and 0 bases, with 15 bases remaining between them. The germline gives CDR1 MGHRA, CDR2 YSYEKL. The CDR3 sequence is CASSQDSVTVLSGANVLTF. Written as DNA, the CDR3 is TGCGCCAGCAGCCAAGATTCGGTAACCGTACTCTCTGGGGCCAACGTCCTGACTTTC.

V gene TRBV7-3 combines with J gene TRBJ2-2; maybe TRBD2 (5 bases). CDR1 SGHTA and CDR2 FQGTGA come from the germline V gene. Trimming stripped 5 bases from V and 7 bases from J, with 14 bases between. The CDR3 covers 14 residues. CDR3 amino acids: CASSSPGRGGELFF. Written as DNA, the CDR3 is TGTGCCAGCAGCAGCCCTGGACGGGGCGGGGAGCTGTTTTTT.

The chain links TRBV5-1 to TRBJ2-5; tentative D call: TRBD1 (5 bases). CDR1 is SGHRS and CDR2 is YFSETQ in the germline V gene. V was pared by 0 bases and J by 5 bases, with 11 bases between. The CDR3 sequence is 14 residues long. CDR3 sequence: CASSLARQGETQYF. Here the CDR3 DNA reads TGCGCCAGCAGCTTGGCCCGGCAGGGCGAGACCCAGTACTTC.

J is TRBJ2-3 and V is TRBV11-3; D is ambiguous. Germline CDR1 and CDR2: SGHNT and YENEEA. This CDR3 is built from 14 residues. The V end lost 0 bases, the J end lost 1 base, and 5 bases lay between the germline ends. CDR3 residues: CASSLDTGTDTQYF. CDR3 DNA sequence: TGTGCCAGCAGCTTAGACACAGGCACAGATACGCAGTATTTT.

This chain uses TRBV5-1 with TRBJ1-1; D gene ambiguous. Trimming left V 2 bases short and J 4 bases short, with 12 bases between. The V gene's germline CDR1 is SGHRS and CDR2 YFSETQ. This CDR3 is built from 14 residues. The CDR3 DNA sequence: TGCGCCAGCAGCTTTAGGGAGTCGAGCACTGAAGCTTTCTTT. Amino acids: CASSFRESSTEAFF.

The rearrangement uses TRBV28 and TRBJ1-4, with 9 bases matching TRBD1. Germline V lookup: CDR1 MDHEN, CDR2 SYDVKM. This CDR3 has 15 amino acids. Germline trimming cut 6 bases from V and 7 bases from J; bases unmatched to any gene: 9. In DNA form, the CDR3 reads TGTGCCAGCAGCTATCTGACAGGGGGTAGTGAAAAACTGTTTTTT. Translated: CASSYLTGGSEKLFF.

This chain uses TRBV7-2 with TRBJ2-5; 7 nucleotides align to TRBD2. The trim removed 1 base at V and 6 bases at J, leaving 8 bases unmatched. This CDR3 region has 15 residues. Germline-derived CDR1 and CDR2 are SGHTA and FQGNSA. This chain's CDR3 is CASSLGGGGRQTQYF. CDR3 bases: TGTGCCAGCAGCTTAGGCGGGGGAGGCCGACAGACCCAGTACTTC.

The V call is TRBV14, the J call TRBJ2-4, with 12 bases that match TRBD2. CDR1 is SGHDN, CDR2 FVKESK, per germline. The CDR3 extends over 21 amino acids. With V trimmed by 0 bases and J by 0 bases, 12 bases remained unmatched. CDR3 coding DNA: TGTGCCAGCAGCCAAGAAGAGGTGACTAGCGGGAGTAAGCTAGCCAAAAACATTCAGTACTTC. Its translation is CASSQEEVTSGSKLAKNIQYF.

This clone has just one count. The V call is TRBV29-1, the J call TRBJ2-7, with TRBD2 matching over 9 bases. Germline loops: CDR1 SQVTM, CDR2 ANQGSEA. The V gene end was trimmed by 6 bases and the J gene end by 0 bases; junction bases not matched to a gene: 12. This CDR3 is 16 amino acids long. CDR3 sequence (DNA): TGCAGCGTGGCATGGCTAGCGGGACTGAGCTCCTACGAGCAGTACTTC. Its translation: CSVAWLAGLSSYEQYF.

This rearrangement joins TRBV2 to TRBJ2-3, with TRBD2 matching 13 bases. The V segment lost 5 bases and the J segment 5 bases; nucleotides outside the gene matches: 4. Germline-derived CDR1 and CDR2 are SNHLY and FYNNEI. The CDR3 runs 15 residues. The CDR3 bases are TGTGCCAGCAGTCGGACTAGCGGGAGTATAGATACGCAGTATTTT. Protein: CASSRTSGSIDTQYF.

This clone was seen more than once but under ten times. CDR3 sequence reads: CASSNREYTEAFF. For the CDR3, the DNA is TGTGCCAGCAGCAACAGGGAGTATACTGAAGCTTTCTTT. This chain links TRBV6-5 with TRBJ1-1; the D gene is possibly TRBD1 (6 bases). From germline, CDR1 is MNHEY and CDR2 SVGAGI. Between the trimmed V and J ends, which lost 6 bases and 5 bases, there was a span of 13 bases. CDR3 length: 13 residues.

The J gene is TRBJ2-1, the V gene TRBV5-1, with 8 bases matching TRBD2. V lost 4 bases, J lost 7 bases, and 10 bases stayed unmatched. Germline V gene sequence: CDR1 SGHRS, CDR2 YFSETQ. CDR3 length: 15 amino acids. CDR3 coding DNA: TGCGCCAGCAGCCGGGGGGGTTCTACTAGGAATGAGCAGTTCTTC. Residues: CASSRGGSTRNEQFF.

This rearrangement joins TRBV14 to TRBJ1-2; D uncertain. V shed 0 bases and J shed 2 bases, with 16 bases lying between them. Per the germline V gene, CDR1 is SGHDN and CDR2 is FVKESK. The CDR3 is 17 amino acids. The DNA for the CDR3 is TGTGCCAGCAGCCAAGATTCACATCCCCGCTTGAACTATGGCTACACCTTC. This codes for CASSQDSHPRLNYGYTF.

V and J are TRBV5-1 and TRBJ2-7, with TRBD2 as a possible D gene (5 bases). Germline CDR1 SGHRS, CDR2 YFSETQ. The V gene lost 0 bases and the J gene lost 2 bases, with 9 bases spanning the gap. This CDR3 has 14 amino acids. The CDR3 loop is CASSLGTGTYEQYF. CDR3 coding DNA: TGCGCCAGCAGCTTGGGGACTGGAACCTACGAGCAGTACTTC. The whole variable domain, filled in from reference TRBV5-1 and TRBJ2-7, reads KAGVTQTPRYLIKTRGQQVTLSCSPISGHRSVSWYQQTPGQGLQFLFEYFSETQRNKGNFPGRFSGRQFSNSRSEMNVSTLELGDSALYLCASSLGTGTYEQYFGPGTRLTVT.